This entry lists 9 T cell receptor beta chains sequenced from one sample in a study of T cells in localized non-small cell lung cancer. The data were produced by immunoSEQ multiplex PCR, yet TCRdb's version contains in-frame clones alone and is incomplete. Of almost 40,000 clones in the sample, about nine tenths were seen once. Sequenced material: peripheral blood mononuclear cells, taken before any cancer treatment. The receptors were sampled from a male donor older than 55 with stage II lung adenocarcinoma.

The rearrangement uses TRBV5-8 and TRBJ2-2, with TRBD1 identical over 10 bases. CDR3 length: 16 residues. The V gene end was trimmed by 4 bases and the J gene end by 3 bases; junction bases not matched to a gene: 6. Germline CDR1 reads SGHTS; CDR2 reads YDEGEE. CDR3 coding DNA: TGTGCCAGCAGCCCCGGGACAGGGGTTGACACCGGGGAGCTGTTTTTT. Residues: CASSPGTGVDTGELFF.

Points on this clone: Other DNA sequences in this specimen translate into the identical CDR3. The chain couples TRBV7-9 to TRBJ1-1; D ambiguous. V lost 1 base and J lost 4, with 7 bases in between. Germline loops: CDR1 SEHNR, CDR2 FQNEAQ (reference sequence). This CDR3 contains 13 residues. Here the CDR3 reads CASSLEGGTEAFF. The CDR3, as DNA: TGTGCCAGCAGCTTAGAAGGAGGCACTGAAGCTTTCTTT.

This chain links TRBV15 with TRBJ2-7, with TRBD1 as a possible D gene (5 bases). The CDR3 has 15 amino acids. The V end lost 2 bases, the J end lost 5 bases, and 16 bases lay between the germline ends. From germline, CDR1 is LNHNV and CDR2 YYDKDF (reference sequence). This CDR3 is CATSRFGWGLNEQYF. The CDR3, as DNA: TGTGCCACCAGCAGATTCGGGTGGGGCTTGAACGAGCAGTACTTC.

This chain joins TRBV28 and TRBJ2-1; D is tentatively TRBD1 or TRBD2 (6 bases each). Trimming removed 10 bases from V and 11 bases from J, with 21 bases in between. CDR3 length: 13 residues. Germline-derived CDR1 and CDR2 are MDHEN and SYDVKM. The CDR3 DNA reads TGTGCCACCTTGGAGGGGGGCATGGGTAAGCAGTTCTTC. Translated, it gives CATLEGGMGKQFF. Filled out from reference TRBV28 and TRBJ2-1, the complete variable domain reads DVKVTQSSRYLVKRTGEKVFLECVQDMDHENMFWYRQDPGLGLRLIYFSYDVKMKEKGDIPEGYSVSREKKERFSLILESASTNQTSMYLCATLEGGMGKQFFGPGTRLTVL.

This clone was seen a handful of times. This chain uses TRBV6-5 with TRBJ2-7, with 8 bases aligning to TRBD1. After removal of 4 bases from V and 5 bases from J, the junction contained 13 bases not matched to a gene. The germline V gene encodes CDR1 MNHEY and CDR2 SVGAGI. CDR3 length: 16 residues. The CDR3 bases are TGTGCCAGCAGTTCGGCGGCCAGGACAGGGTCCAACGAGCAGTACTTC. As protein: CASSSAARTGSNEQYF.

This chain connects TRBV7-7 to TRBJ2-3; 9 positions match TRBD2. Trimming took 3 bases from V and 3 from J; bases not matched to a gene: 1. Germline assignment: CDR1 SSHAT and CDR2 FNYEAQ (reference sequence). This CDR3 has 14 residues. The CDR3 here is CASSLSGGTDTQYF. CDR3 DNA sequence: TGTGCCAGCAGCTTGAGCGGGGGGACAGATACGCAGTATTTT. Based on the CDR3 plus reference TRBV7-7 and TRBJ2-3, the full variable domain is GAGVSQSPRYKVTKRGQDVTLRCDPISSHATLYWYQQALGQGPEFLTYFNYEAQPDKSGLPSDRFSAERPEGSISTLTIQRTEQRDSAMYRCASSLSGGTDTQYFGPGTRLTVL.

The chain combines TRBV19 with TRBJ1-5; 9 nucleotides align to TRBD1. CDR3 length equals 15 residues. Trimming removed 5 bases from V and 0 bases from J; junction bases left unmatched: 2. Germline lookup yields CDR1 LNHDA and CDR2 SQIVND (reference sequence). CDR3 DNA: TGTGCCAGTAGTGACAGGGGGTATAGCAATCAGCCCCAGCATTTT. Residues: CASSDRGYSNQPQHF.

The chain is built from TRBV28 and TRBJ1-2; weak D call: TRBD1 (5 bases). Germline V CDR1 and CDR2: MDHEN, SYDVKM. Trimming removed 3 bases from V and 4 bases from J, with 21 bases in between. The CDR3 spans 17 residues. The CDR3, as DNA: TGTGCCAGCAGTTTCGAGGGGTGGGGGTACGGTGTCTATGGCTACACCTTC. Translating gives CASSFEGWGYGVYGYTF.

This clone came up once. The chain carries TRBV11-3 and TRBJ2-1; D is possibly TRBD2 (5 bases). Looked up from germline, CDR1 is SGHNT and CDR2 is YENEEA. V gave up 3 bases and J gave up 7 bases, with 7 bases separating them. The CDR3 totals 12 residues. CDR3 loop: CASSFGGNEQFF. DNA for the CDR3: TGTGCCAGCAGCTTTGGAGGAAATGAGCAGTTCTTC.